This section outlines one T cell receptor beta chain sequence together with its context. MiXCR, run by TCRdb on the RT-PCR reads, gives a single entry per CDR3 protein. The table shows about 23,000 distinct CDR3 sequences, with around 31% occurring only once. These data come from a study of patients and donors after allogeneic stem cell transplantation. This CDR3 has 16 amino acids. The germline CDR1 and CDR2 sequences are SGHRS and YFSETQ. V lost 3 bases, J lost 3 bases, and 18 bases lay in between. The sequence derives from a human donor who was either an allogeneic HSCT recipient or a stem cell or donor lymphocyte infusion donor (not recorded which). It is not recorded whose cells these are; they may come from a transplant donor. Sequencing input: blood, either unsorted or a sorted T cell fraction (not recorded which). The V gene is TRBV5-1, the J gene TRBJ1-1, with a weak D call TRBD1 (6 bases). The CDR3 spells CASSSPDGGRDTEAFF. Written as DNA, the CDR3 is TGCGCCAGCAGCTCTCCGGATGGGGGGCGGGACACTGAAGCTTTCTTT.